A selection of T cell receptor beta chains follows, all from one sample in a study of cytomegalovirus exposure and HLA in healthy donors. Clones were sequenced by immunoSEQ multiplex PCR, and TCRdb holds only the in-frame ones, with some missing. The sample records 110,000 to 150,000 clones, approximately 72% being singletons. Material: PBMCs. These TCRs come from a man aged 35 to 55 in good health and CMV-seronegative. Each CDR3 is given with its conserved first and last residue. D genes are given only for firm matches. Rows give clone size only sometimes, using once, few, many, or a class for an expanded clone.

NA,TRBD2,TRBJ2-3,TRBV5-1,15,CASTSTSGSIGTQYF,TGCGCCAGCACCTCGACTAGCGGGAGTATTGGTACGCAGTATTTT
NA,NA,TRBJ2-1,TRBV5-4,13,CASSWRAGYEQFF,TGTGCCAGCAGCTGGAGGGCGGGGTATGAGCAGTTCTTC
NA,NA,TRBJ1-2,TRBV6-1,13,CASSDETDFGYTF,TGTGCCAGCAGTGACGAGACAGACTTTGGCTACACCTTC
NA,NA,TRBJ2-7,TRBV7-2,13,CASSLRLTYEQYF,TGTGCCAGCAGCCTTCGACTTACCTACGAGCAGTACTTC
NA,NA,TRBJ2-6,TRBV5-1,15,CTSSLEPRSDSVLTF,TGCACCAGCAGCTTGGAGCCCCGTTCCGATAGTGTCCTGACTTTC
NA,NA,TRBJ2-3,TRBV7-8,17,CASRRLVRAVGTDTQYF,TGTGCCAGCAGAAGACTAGTTAGAGCGGTGGGCACAGATACGCAGTATTTT
NA,TRBD1,TRBJ2-3,TRBV4-3,17,CASSQGTTGLGTDTQYF,TGCGCCAGCAGCCAAGGGACGACAGGGCTCGGCACAGATACGCAGTATTTT
NA,TRBD1,TRBJ2-7,TRBV18,14,CASSPSQGAYEQYF,TGTGCCAGCTCACCAAGTCAGGGGGCCTACGAGCAGTACTTC
NA,NA,TRBJ1-5,TRBV27,14,CASSTFQGDQPQHF,TGTGCCAGCAGTACATTCCAGGGTGATCAGCCCCAGCATTTT
few,NA,TRBJ2-7,TRBV6-6,10,CATGRYEQYF,TGTGCCACAGGGCGCTACGAGCAGTACTTC
few,TRBD2,TRBJ2-1,TRBV4-3,16,CASSQDGTSGFYEQFF,TGCGCCAGCAGCCAAGATGGGACTAGCGGGTTCTATGAGCAGTTCTTC
few,TRBD2,TRBJ2-7,TRBV11-2,16,CASSLVAGGYSYEQYF,TGTGCCAGCAGCTTAGTAGCGGGAGGGTACTCCTACGAGCAGTACTTC
NA,TRBD2,TRBJ2-5,TRBV5-1,19,CASSPGVLAGGLYQETQYF,TGCGCCAGCAGCCCTGGAGTACTAGCGGGAGGGCTGTACCAAGAGACCCAGTACTTC
once,TRBD1,TRBJ1-5,TRBV2,15,CASRATGGSNQPQHF,TGTGCCAGCAGGGCGACAGGGGGCAGCAATCAGCCCCAGCATTTT
NA,TRBD1,TRBJ2-7,TRBV27,14,CASSLSDRAGEQYF,TGTGCCAGCAGTTTATCGGACAGGGCTGGCGAGCAGTACTTC
once,TRBD2,TRBJ2-3,TRBV29-1,14,CSVEGSGSTDTQYF,TGCAGCGTTGAAGGTAGCGGGTCCACAGATACGCAGTATTTT
NA,TRBD2,TRBJ2-7,TRBV7-2,16,CASTLTYIAGRDEQYF,TGTGCCAGCACCCTTACTTACATAGCGGGAAGGGACGAGCAGTACTTC
NA,TRBD2,TRBJ2-1,TRBV7-9,16,CASSELAGDNYNEQFF,TGTGCCAGCAGCGAACTAGCGGGAGATAACTACAATGAGCAGTTCTTC